A selection of T cell receptor beta chains follows, all from one sample in a study of blood T cell repertoires in COVID-19. TCRdb keeps only in-frame clones here, not all; method: immunoSEQ multiplex PCR. The sample lists some 260,000 clones, around nine tenths occurring once. The sample was peripheral blood. All receptors derive from a woman aged 40 to 50 who had recovered from COVID-19. CDR3s include the opening cysteine and the closing phenylalanine or tryptophan. The D gene is left open where the match is weak. Not every row has a clone size; where given, it reads once, few, many or a size class.

cdr3_length clone_size j_call d_call v_call cdr3_nt cdr3_aa
17 - TRBJ1-1 - TRBV27 TGTGCCAGCAGTGCCGGGACACGGTTCCCCATGAACACTGAAGCTTTCTTT CASSAGTRFPMNTEAFF
16 - TRBJ2-7 TRBD1 TRBV29-1 TGCAGCGTTGAAGATCTCAGGACAGGGGGCCCCTACGAGCAGTACTTC CSVEDLRTGGPYEQYF
15 - TRBJ2-3 - TRBV11-3 TGTGCCAGCAGCCTGGACAGCTCCCTCCCCAATACGCAGTATTTT CASSLDSSLPNTQYF
15 - TRBJ2-7 TRBD1 TRBV12-5 TGTGCTAGTGGTTTGGACAGACAGGGGACCTACGAGCAGTACTTC CASGLDRQGTYEQYF
15 once TRBJ2-1 TRBD1 TRBV7-9 TGTGCCAGCAGTTCGCCGGGACAGGGAAGGAATGAGCAGTTCTTC CASSSPGQGRNEQFF
16 - TRBJ2-7 TRBD2 TRBV5-1 TGCGCCAGCAGCTTGGAGGGTAGCGGGGGGGCCTACGAGCAGTACTTC CASSLEGSGGAYEQYF
13 - TRBJ2-3 - TRBV7-8 TGTGCCAGCAGCTTCCAGGGGAGAGATACGCAGTATTTT CASSFQGRDTQYF
14 - TRBJ1-2 - TRBV7-2 TGTGCCAGCAGCTTATTGAATGGCAACTATGGCTACACCTTC CASSLLNGNYGYTF
13 - TRBJ1-2 - TRBV4-2 TGTGCCAGCACCAAGGTGGGGGGAGGGGGCTACACCTTC CASTKVGGGGYTF
14 - TRBJ2-7 TRBD1 TRBV20-1 TGCAGTGCCAGTTGGACAGGGTCCCGCTACGAGCAGTACTTC CSASWTGSRYEQYF
12 - TRBJ2-2 - TRBV28 TGTGCCAGCATCTCCTCTGCCGGGGAGCTGTTTTTT CASISSAGELFF
12 - TRBJ2-7 - TRBV6-5 TGTGCCAGCGGGTTCGGGTCCCCGGAGCAGTACTTC CASGFGSPEQYF
16 - TRBJ2-1 - TRBV21-1 TGTGCCAGCAGCAAGGGGGGGGAACTCGAGTACAATGAGCAGTTCTTC CASSKGGELEYNEQFF
16 - TRBJ1-5 TRBD1 TRBV2 TGTGCCAGCAGTCTCGACAGGGGCATCCCAAATCAGCCCCAGCATTTT CASSLDRGIPNQPQHF
17 - TRBJ2-6 - TRBV30 TGTGCCTGGAGTGGTTCTAGGCATAGCTCTGGGGCCAACGTCCTGACTTTC CAWSGSRHSSGANVLTF
12 - TRBJ1-1 TRBD1 TRBV29-1 TGCAGCGCCGGACAGGGGGACACTGAAGCTTTCTTT CSAGQGDTEAFF
15 once TRBJ1-4 TRBD1 TRBV28 TGTGCCAGCAGCCCCGGGGGGACAGGGGGTGAAAAACTGTTTTTT CASSPGGTGGEKLFF
12 - TRBJ2-1 TRBD2 TRBV3-1/TRBV3-2 TGTGCCAGCAGCCATCCGGGGGGTGAGCAGTTCTTC CASSHPGGEQFF
16 - TRBJ1-2 TRBD1 TRBV9 TGTGCCAGCAGCGTAGCCGGGGACAGGGGAGACTATGGCTACACCTTC CASSVAGDRGDYGYTF
12 - TRBJ1-2 - TRBV19 TGTGCCAGTAGTCTACAGGGAAGGGGCTACACCTTC CASSLQGRGYTF
17 - TRBJ2-2 - TRBV4-2 TGTGCCAGCAGCCAAGAGCCCGGGGTAATCGGCACCGGGGAGCTGTTTTTT CASSQEPGVIGTGELFF
16 - TRBJ2-7 TRBD2 TRBV11-1 TGTGCCAGCAGCTCCTATAGCGGGAGGAGCTCCTACGAGCAGTACTTC CASSSYSGRSSYEQYF
15 - TRBJ1-5 - TRBV27 TGTGCCAGCAGTTTTCGGTCAAATCTCAATCAGCCCCAGCATTTT CASSFRSNLNQPQHF
13 - TRBJ2-7 TRBD1 TRBV6-7 TGTGCCAGCAGGGGGGACAGGGGTTACGAGCAGTACTTC CASRGDRGYEQYF
17 - TRBJ1-3 TRBD1 TRBV11-2 TGTGCCAGCAGCCTCCCGGGACAGGGGGCAGGTGGAAACACCATATATTTT CASSLPGQGAGGNTIYF
14 - TRBJ1-3 - TRBV14 TGTGCCAGCGCCACGGGGATCTCTGGAAACACCATATATTTT CASATGISGNTIYF
15 - TRBJ2-5 TRBD2 TRBV5-1 TGCGCCAGCAGCTTGGGCCAAGCGGGGCAAGAGACCCAGTACTTC CASSLGQAGQETQYF
12 - TRBJ2-5 - TRBV19 TGTGCCAGTAGTATAGAAGGGAGAGGGCTGTACTTC CASSIEGRGLYF
15 once TRBJ1-2 - TRBV30 TGTGCCTGGACGCGAAGTGGCCAGACAAACTATGGCTACACCTTC CAWTRSGQTNYGYTF
13 once TRBJ2-5 TRBD1 TRBV24-1 TGTGCCACCCAGGGACAGGCCCTGGAGACCCAGTACTTC CATQGQALETQYF
16 - TRBJ2-1 TRBD2 TRBV30 TGTGCCTGGAGTGCCAGACTAGCGGGAGCGGGGAATGAGCAGTTCTTC CAWSARLAGAGNEQFF
16 - TRBJ2-7 TRBD1 TRBV6-2/TRBV6-3 TGTGCCAGCAGTAAAGGACAGGGGCGTGCCCCGTACGAGCAGTACTTC CASSKGQGRAPYEQYF
13 - TRBJ1-2 TRBD1 TRBV11-3 TGTGCCAGCAGCCCAGGACAGGGACTAGGCTACACCTTC CASSPGQGLGYTF
15 - TRBJ2-7 - TRBV6-2/TRBV6-3 TGTGCCAGCAGTTTAAGGGCTACAAGCGGCTACGAGCAGTACTTC CASSLRATSGYEQYF
17 - TRBJ1-1 - TRBV27 TGTGCCAGCAGTTTATCTCGGACAGTCTCCATGAACACTGAAGCTTTCTTT CASSLSRTVSMNTEAFF
14 - TRBJ1-5 - TRBV27 TGTGCCAGCAGTTTAACAGGAGTTAATCAGCCCCAGCATTTT CASSLTGVNQPQHF
16 - TRBJ1-1 - TRBV18 TGTGCCAGCTCACCCCTTTTACAGGGAGGGGACACTGAAGCTTTCTTT CASSPLLQGGDTEAFF